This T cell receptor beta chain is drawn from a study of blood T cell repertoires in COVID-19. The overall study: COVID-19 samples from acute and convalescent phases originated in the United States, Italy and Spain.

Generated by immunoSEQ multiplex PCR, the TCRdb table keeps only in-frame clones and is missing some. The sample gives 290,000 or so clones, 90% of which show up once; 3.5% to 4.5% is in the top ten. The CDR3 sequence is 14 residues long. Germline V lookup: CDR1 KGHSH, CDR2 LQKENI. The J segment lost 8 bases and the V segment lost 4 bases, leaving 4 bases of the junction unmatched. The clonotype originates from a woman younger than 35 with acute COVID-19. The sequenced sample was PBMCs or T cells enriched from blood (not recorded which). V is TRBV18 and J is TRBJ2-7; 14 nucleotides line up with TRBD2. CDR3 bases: TGTGCCAGCTCACTCGGGACTAGCGGGGGAAAGCAGTACTTC. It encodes CASSLGTSGGKQYF.